The 4 T cell receptor beta chains reported below all come from one sample, sequenced in a study of blood T cell repertoires in COVID-19. TCRdb keeps only in-frame clones here, not all; method: immunoSEQ multiplex PCR. The data hold fewer than 80,000 clones, with approximately 86% observed a single time. The specimen sequenced was peripheral blood. The receptors originated from a man in his 70s with acute or convalescent COVID-19.

The chain combines TRBV28 with TRBJ2-2, with 10 bases identical to TRBD1. Germline V gene lookup returns CDR1 MDHEN and CDR2 SYDVKM. The CDR3 totals 15 residues. Trimming took 6 bases from V and 4 from J; bases not matched to a gene: 5. The CDR3 sequence: CASSQGTGATGELFF. The DNA of the CDR3 is TGTGCCAGCAGCCAGGGGACAGGGGCCACCGGGGAGCTGTTTTTT.

The V call is TRBV15, the J call TRBJ1-4; 8 positions match TRBD1. Germline V CDR1 and CDR2: LNHNV, YYDKDF (reference sequence). The CDR3 loop spans 15 amino acids. V trimming: 6 bases; J trimming: 4 bases; junction bases outside the gene matches: 7. CDR3 residues: CATRDRAKVNEKLFF. In DNA form, the CDR3 reads TGTGCCACCAGGGACAGGGCCAAGGTTAATGAAAAACTGTTTTTT.

The chain employs TRBV5-1 and TRBJ1-6; possible D gene TRBD1, 5 bases. The CDR3 runs 16 residues. CDR1 is SGHRS, CDR2 YFSETQ, per germline. V gave up 4 bases and J gave up 8 bases, with 19 bases separating them. The DNA of the CDR3 is TGCGCCAGCAGCCCCATTGGGGGGGTCGGGGATTCACCCCTCCACTTT. This sequence encodes CASSPIGGVGDSPLHF.

This clone showed up just once. This sequence joins TRBV7-8 and TRBJ2-1; TRBD2 matches 10 bases. V shed 9 bases, J shed 4 bases, and the junction held 9 bases outside the gene matches. This CDR3 has 15 residues. Germline values: CDR1 SGHVS, CDR2 FQNEAQ. CDR3 protein: CASLPGAGGYNEQFF. CDR3 nucleotides: TGTGCCAGTCTCCCCGGAGCGGGAGGGTACAATGAGCAGTTCTTC.